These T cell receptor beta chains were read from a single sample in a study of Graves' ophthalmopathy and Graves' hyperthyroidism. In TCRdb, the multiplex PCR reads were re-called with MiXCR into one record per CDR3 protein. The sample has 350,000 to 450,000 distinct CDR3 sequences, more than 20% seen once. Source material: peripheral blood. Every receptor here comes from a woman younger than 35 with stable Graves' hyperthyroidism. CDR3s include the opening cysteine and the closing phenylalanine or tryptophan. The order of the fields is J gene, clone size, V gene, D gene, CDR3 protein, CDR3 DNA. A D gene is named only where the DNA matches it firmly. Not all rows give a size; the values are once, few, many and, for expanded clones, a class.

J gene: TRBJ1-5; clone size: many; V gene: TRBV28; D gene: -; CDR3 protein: CASSLFPASNQPQHF; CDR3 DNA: TGTGCCAGCAGTTTGTTCCCCGCGAGCAATCAGCCCCAGCATTTT
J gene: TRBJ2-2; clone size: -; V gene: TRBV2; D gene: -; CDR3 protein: CASSVRDTGELFF; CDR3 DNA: TGTGCCAGCAGTGTTAGGGACACCGGGGAGCTGTTTTTT
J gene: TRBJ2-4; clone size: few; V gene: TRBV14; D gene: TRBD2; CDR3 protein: CASSREGLYKNIQYF; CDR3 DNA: TGTGCCAGCAGCCGGGAGGGCCTTTACAAAAACATTCAGTACTTC
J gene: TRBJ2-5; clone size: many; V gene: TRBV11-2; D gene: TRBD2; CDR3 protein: CASSSGLAGAETQYF; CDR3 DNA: TGTGCCAGCAGCTCCGGACTAGCGGGAGCTGAGACCCAGTACTTC
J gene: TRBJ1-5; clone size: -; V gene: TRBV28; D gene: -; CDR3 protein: CASSLRVTSQHF; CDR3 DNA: TGTGCCAGCAGTTTAAGGGTGACTTCCCAGCATTTT
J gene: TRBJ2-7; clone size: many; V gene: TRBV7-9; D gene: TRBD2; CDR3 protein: CASSSSGSSYEQYF; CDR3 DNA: TGTGCCAGCAGCTCTAGCGGGAGCTCCTACGAGCAGTACTTC
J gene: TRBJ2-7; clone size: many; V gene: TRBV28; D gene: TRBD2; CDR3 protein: CAVRGGVAYEQYF; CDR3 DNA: TGTGCCGTTCGGGGGGGTGTAGCGTACGAGCAGTACTTC
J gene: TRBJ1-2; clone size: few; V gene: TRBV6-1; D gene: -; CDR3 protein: CASSAGGQNLVYGYTF; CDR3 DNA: TGTGCCAGCAGCGCCGGGGGGCAAAATTTAGTCTATGGCTACACCTTC
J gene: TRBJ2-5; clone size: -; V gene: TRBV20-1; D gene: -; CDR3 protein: CSARVGRRGTQYF; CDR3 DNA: TGCAGTGCTAGAGTGGGTCGCAGGGGGACCCAGTACTTC
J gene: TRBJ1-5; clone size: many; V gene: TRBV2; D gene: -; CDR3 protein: CASSVLGQPQHF; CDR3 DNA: TGTGCCAGCAGTGTCCTGGGTCAGCCCCAGCATTTT
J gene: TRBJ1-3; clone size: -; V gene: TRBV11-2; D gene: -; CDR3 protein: CASSLDSRGGNTIYF; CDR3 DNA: TGTGCCAGCAGCTTAGATTCACGGGGAGGAAACACCATATATTTT
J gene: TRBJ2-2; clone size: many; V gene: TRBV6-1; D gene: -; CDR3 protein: CASSRGIWTGELFF; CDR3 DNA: TGTGCCAGCAGTCGCGGGATATGGACCGGGGAGCTGTTTTTT
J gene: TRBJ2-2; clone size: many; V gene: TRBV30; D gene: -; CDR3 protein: CAWSWRLKHSGELFF; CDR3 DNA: TGTGCCTGGAGTTGGAGACTCAAACACTCCGGGGAGCTGTTTTTT
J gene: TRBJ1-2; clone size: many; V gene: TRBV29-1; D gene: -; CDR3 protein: CSVEQNGYTF; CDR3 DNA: TGCAGCGTTGAGCAGAATGGCTACACCTTC